These 22 T cell receptor beta chains were all obtained from the same sample, sequenced in a study of blood T cell repertoires in COVID-19. Generated by immunoSEQ multiplex PCR, the TCRdb table keeps only in-frame clones and is missing some. Among about 310,000 clones listed, approximately 91% were seen once. The sequenced material came from PBMCs or T cells enriched from blood (not recorded which). The receptors stem from a man aged 60 to 69 who had recovered from COVID-19.

The chain links TRBV19 to TRBJ1-1; TRBD1 aligns across 9 bases. The CDR3 is 17 residues long. V lost 2 bases, J lost 5 bases, and 12 bases stayed unmatched. Germline V gene sequence: CDR1 LNHDA, CDR2 SQIVND (reference sequence). Here the CDR3 DNA reads TGTGCCAGTAGTATACGGAACAGGGGGCTTGGGGTGACTGAAGCTTTCTTT. As protein: CASSIRNRGLGVTEAFF. Variable domain in full (rest from reference TRBV19 and TRBJ1-1): DGGITQSPKYLFRKEGQNVTLSCEQNLNHDAMYWYRQDPGQGLRLIYYSQIVNDFQKGDIAEGYSVSREKKESFPLTVTSAQKNPTAFYLCASSIRNRGLGVTEAFFGQGTRLTVV.

The rearrangement joins TRBV7-2 to TRBJ1-1, with D perhaps TRBD1 (5 bases). Germline lookup yields CDR1 SGHTA and CDR2 FQGNSA. V lost 0 bases and J 2 bases, leaving 10 bases between the germline ends. The length of the CDR3 is 15 residues. The CDR3 here is CASSLAGGGNTEAFF. The CDR3 region has the DNA TGTGCCAGCAGCTTAGCGGGGGGGGGAAACACTGAAGCTTTCTTT.

The V gene is TRBV5-1, the J gene TRBJ2-1; 7 bases line up with TRBD1. V lost 1 base and J lost 6; bases outside the gene matches: 10. CDR3 length equals 16 residues. Germline CDR1 is SGHRS and CDR2 is YFSETQ. The CDR3 spells CASSLKDRERANEQFF. The CDR3 DNA reads as TGCGCCAGCAGCTTGAAAGACAGGGAAAGGGCCAATGAGCAGTTCTTC.

The chain recombines TRBV15 with TRBJ1-1, with 7 bases identical to TRBD1. The germline CDR1 and CDR2 sequences are LNHNV and YYDKDF (reference sequence). V was pared by 5 bases and J by 1 base, with 10 bases of the junction left unmatched. This CDR3 has 16 residues. CDR3 DNA sequence: TGTGCCACCAGCTTCCGACGACAGGGAGGGAACACTGAAGCTTTCTTT. Its translation: CATSFRRQGGNTEAFF. Based on the CDR3 plus reference TRBV15 and TRBJ1-1, the full variable domain is DAMVIQNPRYQVTQFGKPVTLSCSQTLNHNVMYWYQQKSSQAPKLLFHYYDKDFNNEADTPDNFQSRRPNTSFCFLDIRSPGLGDTAMYLCATSFRRQGGNTEAFFGQGTRLTVV.

The J gene is TRBJ2-3, the V gene TRBV2; 11 positions agree with TRBD2. This CDR3 has 16 residues. The J segment lost 4 bases and the V segment lost 6 bases, leaving 9 bases of the junction unmatched. The germline gives CDR1 SNHLY, CDR2 FYNNEI. The CDR3 bases are TGTGCCAGCAGGGTAGCGGGAGGGAGGGTCGCAGATACGCAGTATTTT. It translates to CASRVAGGRVADTQYF. The whole variable domain, filled in from reference TRBV2 and TRBJ2-3, reads EPEVTQTPSHQVTQMGQEVILRCVPISNHLYFYWYRQILGQKVEFLVSFYNNEISEKSEIFDDQFSVERPDGSNFTLKIRSTKLEDSAMYFCASRVAGGRVADTQYFGPGTRLTVL.

The chain links TRBV3-1 (or the pseudogene TRBV3-2) to TRBJ1-1, with D uncertain. The V gene lost 5 bases and the J gene lost 7 bases, with 17 bases spanning the gap. Germline loops: CDR1 LGHDT, CDR2 YNNKEL (reference sequence). The CDR3 sequence is 14 residues long. This CDR3 is CASSDQAGLSEAFF. The CDR3 region has the DNA TGTGCCAGCAGCGATCAGGCCGGCTTGAGTGAAGCTTTCTTT.

The chain carries TRBV4-1 and TRBJ1-4; weak D call: TRBD1 (5 bases). Germline CDR1 and CDR2: MGHRA and YSYEKL. This CDR3 contains 15 residues. V lost 1 base, J lost 8 bases, and 14 bases lay in between. The CDR3 nucleotides read TGCGCCAGCAGCCAAGTCGGACACAGTTCGGAAAAACTGTTTTTT. It translates to CASSQVGHSSEKLFF.

This clone came up a few times. The V and J genes are TRBV3-1 (or the pseudogene TRBV3-2) and TRBJ2-1, with 8 positions matching TRBD1. Trimming took 8 bases from V and 6 from J; bases not matched to a gene: 6. This CDR3 has 13 residues. CDR1 is LGHDT, CDR2 YNNKEL, per germline (reference sequence). CDR3 in amino acids: CASSGTGLNEQFF. DNA for the CDR3: TGTGCCAGCTCCGGGACAGGCCTCAATGAGCAGTTCTTC.

The chain is built from TRBV5-1 and TRBJ2-5; the D gene is possibly TRBD2 (6 bases). The CDR3 is made up of 15 amino acids. Germline CDR1 and CDR2: SGHRS and YFSETQ. Trimming took 1 base from V and 5 from J, leaving 15 bases between them. The CDR3 DNA reads as TGCGCCAGCAGCTTGTCTAGCGTGGTTAAGGAGACCCAGTACTTC. Translation gives CASSLSSVVKETQYF.

CDR3 bases: TGTGCCAGCAGTCCCACAGGTCGTAAATTCGCAGATACGCAGTATTTT. It specifies CASSPTGRKFADTQYF. The V gene is TRBV27, the J gene TRBJ2-3; weak D call: TRBD1 (5 bases). CDR1 is MNHEY and CDR2 is SMNVEV in the germline V gene (reference sequence). The germline V and J ends were trimmed by 5 bases and 4 bases, with 19 bases remaining between them. This CDR3 spans 16 amino acids.

The rearrangement links TRBV10-2 to TRBJ2-1, with TRBD2 as a possible D gene (6 bases). There are 15 residues in the CDR3. Germline loops: CDR1 WSHSY, CDR2 SAAADI. Trimming left V 7 bases short and J 2 bases short, with 15 bases between. In nucleotides, the CDR3 is TGCGCCAGCAAGAATACCGGAGGGACCTACAATGAGCAGTTCTTC. It encodes CASKNTGGTYNEQFF.

The rearrangement links TRBV6-5 to TRBJ2-7; no definite D call. The CDR3 runs 14 residues. Germline assignment: CDR1 MNHEY and CDR2 SVGAGI. V lost 6 bases and J 0 bases, leaving 12 bases between the germline ends. The CDR3 loop is CASRTLDISYEQYF. DNA for the CDR3: TGTGCCAGCAGAACTCTAGATATCTCCTACGAGCAGTACTTC.

This clone showed up just once. The V gene is TRBV5-1, the J gene TRBJ2-7; TRBD2 matches at 11 bases. The CDR3 runs to 14 residues. Germline V lookup: CDR1 SGHRS, CDR2 YFSETQ. V shed 4 bases and J 7 bases; nucleotides not matched to a gene: 7. CDR3 bases: TGCGCCAGCAGCCTCACTAGCGGGAGTGGAGAGCAGTACTTC. This encodes CASSLTSGSGEQYF.

Details on this clone: An end of the junction differs from the germline gene, which may be a read error. The chain has TRBV12-3 or TRBV12-4 and TRBJ2-3, with TRBD2 matching over 7 bases. This CDR3 has 12 amino acids. This chain's CDR3 is CASSLAEATQYF. Written as DNA, the CDR3 is TGTGCCAGCAGTCTAGCGGAGGCTACGCAGTATTTT.

The chain joins TRBV6-4 to TRBJ2-3, with TRBD2 matching 11 bases. The germline gives CDR1 MRHNA, CDR2 SNTAGT. Trimming removed 6 bases from V and 4 bases from J; junction bases left unmatched: 6. The CDR3 runs to 15 residues. CDR3 DNA: TGTGCCAGCAGCCCAACTAGCGGGAGCCCAGATACGCAGTATTTT. Its translation is CASSPTSGSPDTQYF.

The chain recombines TRBV18 with TRBJ1-6; D gene ambiguous. The germline V gene has CDR1 KGHSH and CDR2 LQKENI. This CDR3 region has 16 residues. V was clipped by 2 bases and J by 7 bases, with 15 bases between them. This CDR3 reads CASSPSQPIGNSPLHF. The CDR3 nucleotides read TGTGCCAGCTCACCATCACAGCCCATAGGCAATTCACCCCTCCACTTT.

The chain combines TRBV5-4 with TRBJ1-3; no clear D. Per the germline V gene, CDR1 is SGHNT and CDR2 is YYREEE (reference sequence). Trimming left V 4 bases short and J 0 bases short, with 8 bases between. The CDR3 is 14 residues long. The CDR3 reads CASSPTVSGNTIYF. The CDR3 region has the DNA TGTGCCAGCAGCCCCACAGTCTCTGGAAACACCATATATTTT.

This clone was seen once. The rearrangement links TRBV28 to TRBJ1-6; TRBD1 agrees at 9 bases. CDR3 length equals 18 residues. Germline-derived CDR1 and CDR2 are MDHEN and SYDVKM. Losses at the gene ends were 6 bases for V and 7 bases for J; bases not matched to a gene: 16. The CDR3 DNA sequence: TGTGCCAGCAGGGGAATCGGGACAGGGACTTCGTTAAATTCACCCCTCCACTTT. Residues: CASRGIGTGTSLNSPLHF.

This clone has just a few counts. J is TRBJ1-1 and V is TRBV5-1, with D perhaps matching TRBD1 (6 bases). The germline CDR1 and CDR2 sequences are SGHRS and YFSETQ. Trimming cost V 7 bases and J 2 bases, with 12 bases left between them. CDR3 size: 13 residues. CDR3 sequence: CASARGGNTEAFF. In nucleotides, the CDR3 is TGCGCCAGCGCAAGGGGGGGAAACACTGAAGCTTTCTTT.

This sequence joins TRBV28 and TRBJ2-7; 10 bases are shared with TRBD2. The V and J ends lost 2 bases and 1 base, in that order; junction bases with no gene match: 2. Per the germline V gene, CDR1 is MDHEN and CDR2 is SYDVKM. CDR3 length: 15 residues. The CDR3 sequence: CASSLTSGTSYEQYF. CDR3 coding DNA: TGTGCCAGCAGTTTAACTAGCGGGACGTCCTACGAGCAGTACTTC.

The chain has TRBV5-4 and TRBJ1-3, with D perhaps matching TRBD1 (5 bases). The V end was cut by 4 bases, the J end by 1 base, with 18 bases between. Germline CDR1 reads SGHNT; CDR2 reads YYREEE (reference sequence). The CDR3 is 17 residues long. The DNA for the CDR3 is TGTGCCAGCAGCCCCCCTAGTCAGGGTACATCTGGAAACACCATATATTTT. Its translation is CASSPPSQGTSGNTIYF.

This clone was counted a single time. This chain uses TRBV4-2 with TRBJ2-1; D is perhaps TRBD2 (6 bases). The CDR3 is made up of 14 amino acids. The V end was cut by 0 bases, the J end by 10 bases, with 13 bases between. Germline V gives CDR1 LGHNA, CDR2 YNFKEQ. The CDR3 nucleotides read TGTGCCAGCAGCCAAGAGGTTGGTGGAGGGGAGCAGTTCTTC. The encoded protein is CASSQEVGGGEQFF.